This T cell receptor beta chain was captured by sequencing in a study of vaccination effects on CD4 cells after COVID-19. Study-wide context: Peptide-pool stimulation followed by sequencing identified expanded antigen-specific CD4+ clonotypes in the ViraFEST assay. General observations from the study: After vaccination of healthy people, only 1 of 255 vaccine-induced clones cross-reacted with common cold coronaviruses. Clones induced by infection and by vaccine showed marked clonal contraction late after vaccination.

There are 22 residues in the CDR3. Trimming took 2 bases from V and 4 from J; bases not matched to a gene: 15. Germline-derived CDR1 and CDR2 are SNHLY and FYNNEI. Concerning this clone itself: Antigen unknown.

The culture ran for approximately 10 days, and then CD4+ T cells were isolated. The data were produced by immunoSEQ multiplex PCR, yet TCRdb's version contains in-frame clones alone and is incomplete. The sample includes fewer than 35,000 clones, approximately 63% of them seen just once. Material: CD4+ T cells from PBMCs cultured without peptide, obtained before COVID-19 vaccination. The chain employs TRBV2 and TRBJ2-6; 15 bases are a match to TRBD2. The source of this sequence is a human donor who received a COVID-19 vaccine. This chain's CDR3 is CASSERHTQGLAGGSGANVLTF. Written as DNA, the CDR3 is TGTGCCAGCAGTGAAAGGCACACCCAGGGACTAGCGGGAGGCTCCGGGGCCAACGTCCTGACTTTC.